Following are 26 T cell receptor beta chains from one sample sequenced in a study of T cells in Graves' hyperthyroidism and ophthalmopathy. Amplification targeted TCR beta CDR3 regions from RNA transcripts. HTBI primers were used for first-round RT-PCR of the TCR CDR3. MiXCR, applied by TCRdb to the multiplex PCR reads, yields one record per CDR3 protein. The table includes roughly 600,000 distinct CDR3 sequences, around 13% detected once. The sequencing input was blood. These receptors all come from a woman between 50 and 59 years old with Graves' ophthalmopathy.

In this sample, this clonotype turned up many times. This chain links TRBV20-1 with TRBJ2-5, with 7 nucleotides matching TRBD1. This CDR3 is 13 amino acids long. Germline V gives CDR1 DFQATT, CDR2 SNEGSKA (reference sequence). V gave up 2 bases and J gave up 4 bases; unmatched junction bases: 4. The CDR3 spells CSARKGAGETQYF. The CDR3 DNA reads TGCAGTGCTAGAAAGGGGGCCGGAGAGACCCAGTACTTC.

This clonotype was detected ten times or more. The chain carries TRBV18 and TRBJ1-6, with unresolved D. Trimming cost V 2 bases and J 14 bases, with 13 bases left between them. The CDR3 covers 13 residues. The germline CDR1 and CDR2 sequences are KGHSH and LQKENI. The chain's CDR3 is CASSPEAIRALHF. In nucleotides, the CDR3 is TGTGCCAGCTCACCAGAGGCGATTAGGGCCCTCCACTTT.

This clonotype was picked up many times. V is TRBV6-1 and J is TRBJ2-1; 15 bases fit TRBD2. Looked up from germline, CDR1 is MNHNS and CDR2 is SASEGT. CDR3 size: 16 residues. Trimming removed 6 bases from V and 4 bases from J; junction bases left unmatched: 4. The CDR3 DNA follows: TGTGCCAGCAGAGCGGGACTAGCGGGAGGTTACAATGAGCAGTTCTTC. This codes for CASRAGLAGGYNEQFF.

The chain carries TRBV2 and TRBJ1-1; D not certain. The germline V gene has CDR1 SNHLY and CDR2 FYNNEI. Between the trimmed V and J ends, which lost 4 bases and 1 base, there was a span of 10 bases. CDR3 length equals 14 residues. This chain's CDR3 is CASSGGLANTEAFF. DNA of the CDR3: TGTGCCAGCAGTGGAGGGCTAGCGAACACTGAAGCTTTCTTT.

This clonotype has only a few counts. The chain has TRBV6-1 and TRBJ1-5, with 11 bases fitting TRBD1. Germline lookup yields CDR1 MNHNS and CDR2 SASEGT. The length of the CDR3 is 16 residues. V was pared by 5 bases and J by 7 bases, with 10 bases of the junction left unmatched. The CDR3 DNA follows: TGTGCCAGCAGTCAGGGCGGGACAGGGGGTTACCAGCCCCAGCATTTT. This gives the protein CASSQGGTGGYQPQHF.

The chain recombines TRBV19 with TRBJ2-2; 8 nucleotides line up with TRBD2. Unmatched junction bases numbered 14, after V lost 6 bases and J lost 2 bases. Looked up from germline, CDR1 is LNHDA and CDR2 is SQIVND (reference sequence). The CDR3 is made up of 18 amino acids. The CDR3 loop is CASSRSRTSSGNTGELFF. The DNA for the CDR3 is TGTGCCAGTAGCCGATCGCGGACTAGCTCGGGAAACACCGGGGAGCTGTTTTTT.

This clonotype occurred many times. The genes are TRBV6-1 and TRBJ1-5; possible D gene TRBD1, 5 bases. This CDR3 comprises 10 residues. Looked up from germline, CDR1 is MNHNS and CDR2 is SASEGT. The V gene lost 6 bases and the J gene lost 13 bases, with 10 bases spanning the gap. CDR3 sequence reads: CASSSGIQHF. CDR3 sequence (DNA): TGTGCCAGCAGCTCAGGGATTCAGCATTTT.

The chain joins TRBV20-1 to TRBJ2-7; D unresolved. Germline V CDR1 and CDR2: DFQATT, SNEGSKA (reference sequence). This CDR3 comprises 14 residues. V was cut by 0 bases and J by 6 bases, with 15 bases left in between. The CDR3 DNA reads TGCAGTGCTAGAGATATAGCCACAATCCGCGAGCAGTACTTC. This sequence encodes CSARDIATIREQYF.

The table lists this clonotype with many counts. J is TRBJ1-1 and V is TRBV2; TRBD1 agrees at 8 bases. In germline, CDR1 is SNHLY, CDR2 FYNNEI. The CDR3 has 14 amino acids. V lost 1 base to trimming and J lost 5 bases; unmatched junction nucleotides: 3. The CDR3 region has the DNA TGTGCCAGCAGTGAAGGGACAGGGATAACTGAAGCTTTCTTT. Its protein is CASSEGTGITEAFF.

This clonotype was recorded at least ten times. The J gene is TRBJ2-1, the V gene TRBV28; TRBD2 aligns across 9 bases. This CDR3 has 13 residues. V gave up 3 bases and J gave up 9 bases; unmatched junction bases: 3. CDR1 MDHEN and CDR2 SYDVKM come from the germline V gene. CDR3 in DNA: TGTGCCAGCAGTTTGAGACTAGCGGTTGAGCAGTTCTTC. Its protein is CASSLRLAVEQFF.

Regarding this clonotype: A much larger clone differs by one base, so this may be a read error. The chain recombines TRBV9 with TRBJ2-7; 11 nucleotides line up with TRBD2. The J segment lost 2 bases and the V segment lost 3 bases, leaving 4 bases of the junction unmatched. Germline lookup yields CDR1 SGDLS and CDR2 YYNGEE. The CDR3 consists of 15 residues. CDR3 protein: CASSAGLAAAYEQYF. In nucleotides, the CDR3 is TGTGCCAGCAGCGCGGGACTAGCGGCGGCCTACGAGCAGTACTTC.

This clonotype appeared a few times. This sequence joins TRBV9 and TRBJ2-1; D unclear. Trimming took 2 bases from V and 8 from J, leaving 17 bases between them. This CDR3 is built from 15 residues. From germline, CDR1 is SGDLS and CDR2 YYNGEE. The CDR3 coding sequence is TGTGCCAGCAGCGTTCAGGTGTGGTCGAGCCATGAGCAGTTCTTC. This gives the protein CASSVQVWSSHEQFF.

In this sample, this clonotype turned up many times. The chain couples TRBV18 to TRBJ2-7; 7 positions agree with TRBD1. This CDR3 is 14 amino acids long. The germline V gene encodes CDR1 KGHSH and CDR2 LQKENI. The junction had 4 bases not matched to a gene; V was cut back by 2 bases and J by 3 bases. CDR3 DNA: TGTGCCAGCTCACCAGGACAGGAGCTCTACGAGCAGTACTTC. Amino acids: CASSPGQELYEQYF.

This clonotype was observed at least ten times. This chain uses TRBV11-2 with TRBJ1-1; possible D gene TRBD1, 5 bases. This CDR3 region has 14 residues. With 6 bases removed from V and 0 bases from J, the gap between germline ends came to 11 bases. Germline V gene sequence: CDR1 SGHAT, CDR2 FQNNGV. CDR3 coding DNA: TGTGCCAGCAGTGGGGGATTAGTGAACACTGAAGCTTTCTTT. Amino acid sequence: CASSGGLVNTEAFF.

Notes on this clonotype: This may be a read error: a much more frequent sequence differs by one nucleotide. V usage is TRBV28 and J usage is TRBJ1-2, with TRBD1 identical over 7 bases. V gave up 7 bases and J gave up 5 bases; unmatched junction bases: 7. This CDR3 is 13 amino acids long. Germline assignment: CDR1 MDHEN and CDR2 SYDVKM. This chain's CDR3 is CASTSQGMYGYTF. CDR3 in DNA: TGTGCCAGCACCTCACAGGGGATGTATGGCTACACCTTC.

The sample holds a few counts of this clonotype. V usage is TRBV19 and J usage is TRBJ2-1, with TRBD1 identical over 7 bases. The CDR3 loop spans 15 amino acids. The ends lost 3 bases at V and 4 bases at J; junction bases unmatched: 6. Looked up from germline, CDR1 is LNHDA and CDR2 is SQIVND (reference sequence). CDR3 coding DNA: TGTGCCAGTAGTATTTGGACAGGAATATACAATGAGCAGTTCTTC. Amino acids: CASSIWTGIYNEQFF.

The sample holds many counts of this clonotype. The chain joins TRBV11-1 to TRBJ2-1, with 9 bases aligning to TRBD2. Germline V gene data show CDR1 as SGHAT and CDR2 as FQDESV (reference sequence). The CDR3 consists of 16 residues. Unmatched junction bases numbered 5, after V lost 0 bases and J lost 5 bases. CDR3 nucleotide sequence: TGTGCCAGCAGCTTAGCACCGGGACTAGCTAACAATGAGCAGTTCTTC. Amino acid sequence: CASSLAPGLANNEQFF.

This clonotype was observed a few times. This chain joins TRBV29-1 and TRBJ2-7; perhaps TRBD2 as D (5 bases). The CDR3 is 12 residues long. The V end lost 4 bases, the J end lost 3 bases, and 10 bases lay between the germline ends. Germline loops: CDR1 SQVTM, CDR2 ANQGSEA. The CDR3 DNA is TGCAGCGTTGCTCTAGCTAGCTACGAGCAGTACTTC. This codes for CSVALASYEQYF.

This clonotype was detected many times. J is TRBJ2-3 and V is TRBV5-1; D is perhaps TRBD2 (6 bases). The V gene's germline CDR1 is SGHRS and CDR2 YFSETQ. The CDR3 consists of 14 residues. V gave up 4 bases and J gave up 5 bases, with 14 bases separating them. The CDR3 DNA follows: TGCGCCAGCAGCGCCAAACCGCGGGGAGATACGCAGTATTTT. It is translated as CASSAKPRGDTQYF.

This clonotype was counted at least ten times. V gene TRBV5-6 combines with J gene TRBJ2-1; weak D call: TRBD1 (5 bases). CDR1 and CDR2 (germline): SGHDT, YYEEEE. V dropped 0 bases and J dropped 8 bases, with 12 bases sitting between them. This CDR3 has 14 amino acids. CDR3 in DNA: TGTGCCAGCAGCTTGGCCCCCAGGGTTGATGAGCAGTTCTTC. Amino acid sequence: CASSLAPRVDEQFF.

This clonotype was observed a handful of times. This may come from a read error, since a much larger clone is one base off. The rearrangement uses TRBV6-1 and TRBJ2-7, with 12 bases lining up with TRBD2. This CDR3 spans 16 amino acids. Germline assignment: CDR1 MNHNS and CDR2 SASEGT. In DNA, the CDR3 is TGTGCCAGCAGTGAAGACTTGACTAGCGGGAGCTACGAGCGGTACTTC. Translating gives CASSEDLTSGSYERYF.

This clonotype was recorded a few times. The rearrangement joins TRBV19 to TRBJ1-6; a possible D gene is TRBD1 (6 bases). The germline gives CDR1 LNHDA, CDR2 SQIVND (reference sequence). This CDR3 spans 14 amino acids. V lost 5 bases to trimming and J lost 9 bases, with 14 bases between them. The chain's CDR3 is CASSLTGKPSPLHF. CDR3 sequence (DNA): TGTGCCAGTAGTCTGACAGGCAAACCTTCACCCCTCCACTTT.

This clonotype was counted at least ten times. This sequence joins TRBV20-1 and TRBJ2-7; tentative D call: TRBD1 (5 bases). CDR3 length equals 13 residues. Germline V gene data show CDR1 as DFQATT and CDR2 as SNEGSKA (reference sequence). The germline V and J ends were trimmed by 7 bases and 0 bases, with 13 bases remaining between them. The CDR3 loop reads CSVKGPSSYEQYF. The CDR3 nucleotides are TGCAGTGTTAAGGGGCCAAGCTCCTACGAGCAGTACTTC.

CDR3 nucleotides: TGTGCCAGCAGCTTGATCAACAGATTCTACGAGCAGTACTTC. Encoded protein: CASSLINRFYEQYF. The chain recombines TRBV5-5 with TRBJ2-7; D call uncertain. Germline values: CDR1 SGHKS, CDR2 YYEKEE (reference sequence). The CDR3 totals 14 residues. With 1 base removed from V and 3 bases from J, the gap between germline ends came to 11 bases.

The rearrangement links TRBV9 to TRBJ2-2; 13 nucleotides align to TRBD2. The germline V gene has CDR1 SGDLS and CDR2 YYNGEE. V gave up 3 bases and J gave up 6 bases; unmatched junction bases: 5. The CDR3 extends over 16 amino acids. The CDR3 nucleotides read TGTGCCAGCAGCGCGGGACTAGCGGGAATCTCCGGGGAGCTGTTTTTT. Translating it yields CASSAGLAGISGELFF.

The chain combines TRBV7-6 with TRBJ2-2; a weak D match, TRBD1 (7 bases). The V and J ends lost 5 bases and 1 base respectively, with 14 bases between them. The CDR3 totals 16 residues. CDR1 and CDR2 from the germline V gene are SGHVS and FNYEAQ. The CDR3 nucleotides read TGTGCCAGCAGCCAAGGCGGGACAGTGAACACCGGGGAGCTGTTTTTT. Translated: CASSQGGTVNTGELFF.